The table lists the clone carrying this T cell receptor (beta chain) with many counts. RNA transcripts served as the template for amplifying TCR beta CDR3 regions. Researchers ran a first-round RT-PCR on the TCR CDR3 using the HTBI primer set. TCRdb reanalysed the multiplex PCR reads using MiXCR and keeps one entry per CDR3 protein. The sample contains about 290,000 distinct CDR3 sequences, 16% of which appear only once. These data come from a study of T cells in Graves' hyperthyroidism and ophthalmopathy. Graves' hyperthyroidism is called stable when ophthalmopathy does not progress within 18 months. In making diagnoses, clinical symptoms, serum thyroxine and TRAb, thyroid ultrasound and orbital computed tomography were all used. Fresh 10 ml peripheral blood yielded PBMCs. V lost 4 bases to trimming and J lost 7 bases, with 11 bases between them. CDR1 is DFQATT, CDR2 SNEGSKA, per germline (reference sequence). The CDR3 consists of 12 residues.

This clonotype was obtained from a man aged 30-40 years with Graves' hyperthyroidism. The chain employs TRBV20-1 and TRBJ1-5; D uncertain. Source material: blood. CDR3 DNA: TGCAGTGCTAATTCCCCCGAACAGCCCCAGCATTTT. It is translated as CSANSPEQPQHF.